The clone carrying this TCR beta chain was picked up one time. This record comes from a study of blood T cell repertoires in COVID-19. Study information: The samples span acute and convalescent COVID-19 from the United States, Italy and Spain. T cells, B-cell-depleted T cells, or PBMCs provided the cDNA or gDNA that served as material.

Original methodology: Amplification of reference gene primers was used by the study to estimate nucleated cell counts. Some clones are missing from TCRdb's copy, which holds only in-frame ones; the method was immunoSEQ multiplex PCR. V and J calls and clone size are as listed in that table; D and trimming were resolved from the DNA. Of roughly 77,000 clones listed, around 89% are singletons. The TCR was taken from an elderly woman with active COVID-19. The sample taken for sequencing was peripheral blood.

CDR3 DNA sequence: TGTGCCAGTAGGGCCATGTTCGGGTCTGGGGCCAACGTCCTGACTTTC. Translation gives CASRAMFGSGANVLTF. The V call is TRBV19, the J call TRBJ2-6; no clear D. Per the germline V gene, CDR1 is LNHDA and CDR2 is SQIVND (reference sequence). CDR3 length equals 16 residues. Trimming left V 6 bases short and J 1 base short, with 13 bases between.